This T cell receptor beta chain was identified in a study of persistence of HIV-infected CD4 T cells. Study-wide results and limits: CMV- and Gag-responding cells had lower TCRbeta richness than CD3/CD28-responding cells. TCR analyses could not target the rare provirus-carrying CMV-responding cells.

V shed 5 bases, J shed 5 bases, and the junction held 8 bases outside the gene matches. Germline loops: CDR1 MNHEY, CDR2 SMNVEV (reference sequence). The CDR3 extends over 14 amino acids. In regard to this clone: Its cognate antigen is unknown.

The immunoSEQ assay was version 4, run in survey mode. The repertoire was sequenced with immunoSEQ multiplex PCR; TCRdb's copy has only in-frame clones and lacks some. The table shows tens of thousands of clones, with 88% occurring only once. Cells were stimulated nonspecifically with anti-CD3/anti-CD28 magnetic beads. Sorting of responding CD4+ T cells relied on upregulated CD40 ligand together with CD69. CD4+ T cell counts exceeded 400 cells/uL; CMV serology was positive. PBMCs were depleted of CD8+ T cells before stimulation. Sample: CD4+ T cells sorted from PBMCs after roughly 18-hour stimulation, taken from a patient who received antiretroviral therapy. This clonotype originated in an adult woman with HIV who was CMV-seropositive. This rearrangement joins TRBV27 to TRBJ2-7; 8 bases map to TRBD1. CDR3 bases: TGTGCCAGCAGTCCCCGGACAGGGTTCCACGAGCAGTACTTC. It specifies CASSPRTGFHEQYF.